This T cell receptor (beta chain) originates from a study of shared clonotypes between healthy human individuals. At the level of the study: Donors were two women and three men aged 18 to 49.

Roughly 30,000 T cell genomes (about 270 ng DNA) went into each PBMC replicate. Repertoires were generated with immunoSEQ multiplex PCR, while TCRdb's copy carries only in-frame clones and drops some. The sample lists about 480,000 clones, 79% occurring once. The CDR3 consists of 16 residues. Germline values: CDR1 MGHRA, CDR2 YSYEKL. J was trimmed by 0 bases and V by 4 bases; bases with no gene match: 7. All participating donors were Caucasian adults from Nashville, Tennessee. Around 90 million PBMCs supplied genomic DNA for unsorted samples. The V gene is TRBV4-1, the J gene TRBJ2-3; 7 positions match TRBD1. Sequenced input: PBMCs. This clonotype was obtained from a woman aged 40 to 55 in good health. Some clones in this sample may be carry-over from other donors' samples. The CDR3 bases are TGCGCCAGCAGCCTCGGACAGGCCTCTAGCACAGATACGCAGTATTTT. Translating gives CASSLGQASSTDTQYF.